Each of the 26 T cell receptor beta chains below was sequenced from the same sample in a study of CD8 T cells in ankylosing spondylitis. Regarding the study as a whole: Characteristic, it appeared, of ankylosing spondylitis blood was a TCR beta motif of about eight highly homologous variants.

Each CDR3 protein is one row after TCRdb ran MiXCR on the 5' RACE reads. The table shows 350,000 to 450,000 distinct CDR3 sequences, with about 24% occurring only once. These receptors lack a known antigen. Source material: blood, either unsorted or a sorted T cell fraction (not recorded which). The receptor source for this set is a male donor with ankylosing spondylitis.

In its sample, this clonotype was seen many times. The chain employs TRBV3-1 and TRBJ2-1; TRBD2 matches 7 bases. CDR1 and CDR2 from the germline V gene are LGHDT and YNNKEL (reference sequence). Trimming took 5 bases from V and 4 from J; bases not matched to a gene: 8. CDR3 length: 15 amino acids. CDR3 sequence reads: CASSSPGGEYNEQFF. The CDR3 DNA reads as TGTGCCAGCAGCTCCCCGGGGGGAGAGTACAATGAGCAGTTCTTC.

This clonotype appeared a few times. This sequence joins TRBV5-1 and TRBJ1-6; possible D gene TRBD1, 6 bases. The V end was cut by 4 bases, the J end by 7 bases, with 15 bases between. Germline V gives CDR1 SGHRS, CDR2 YFSETQ. The CDR3 runs to 15 residues. The CDR3 DNA reads TGCGCCAGCAGCCCTGGGACATTGGACAATTCACCCCTCCACTTT. Translated: CASSPGTLDNSPLHF.

This clonotype was seen a handful of times. The gene calls are TRBV29-1 and TRBJ2-1; D is undetermined. Trimming stripped 4 bases from V and 0 bases from J, with 4 bases between. The CDR3 is 12 amino acids. Germline CDR1 reads SQVTM; CDR2 reads ANQGSEA. The CDR3 nucleotides are TGCAGCGTTGTTACCTCCTACAATGAGCAGTTCTTC. Its translation is CSVVTSYNEQFF.

V is TRBV20-1 and J is TRBJ2-5, with TRBD2 matching 8 bases. The germline gives CDR1 DFQATT, CDR2 SNEGSKA (reference sequence). The V segment lost 6 bases and the J segment 4 bases; nucleotides outside the gene matches: 4. The CDR3 runs 12 residues. In DNA, the CDR3 is TGCAGTGCCTTGGGACTAGTAGAGACCCAGTACTTC. This sequence encodes CSALGLVETQYF.

This clonotype appeared a few times. J is TRBJ2-3 and V is TRBV5-1; D assignment may be TRBD1 or TRBD2 (5 bases each). Germline V CDR1 and CDR2: SGHRS, YFSETQ. V was cut by 4 bases and J by 0 bases, with 12 bases left in between. CDR3 length: 15 amino acids. CDR3 amino acids: CASSPGTESTDTQYF. The CDR3 bases are TGCGCCAGCAGCCCAGGGACGGAGAGCACAGATACGCAGTATTTT.

This clonotype was seen ten or more times. V is TRBV12-3 or TRBV12-4 and J is TRBJ2-3; D might be TRBD1 or TRBD2, each matching 6 bases. The V end was cut by 5 bases, the J end by 3 bases, with 12 bases between. The CDR3 spans 14 residues. The CDR3 nucleotides read TGTGCCAGCAGTCCGGGGGCAGTAACAGATACGCAGTATTTT. It encodes CASSPGAVTDTQYF.

This clonotype was found a few times. This chain connects TRBV20-1 to TRBJ1-5; D is perhaps TRBD1 (6 bases). The CDR3 length is 13 residues. The germline V and J ends were trimmed by 6 bases and 4 bases, with 13 bases remaining between them. The germline CDR1 and CDR2 sequences are DFQATT and SNEGSKA (reference sequence). The CDR3 sequence is CSASGRGNQPQHF. DNA for the CDR3: TGCAGTGCCTCTGGGAGGGGGAATCAGCCCCAGCATTTT.

The rearrangement joins TRBV12-3 or TRBV12-4 to TRBJ2-5; TRBD1 or TRBD2 may be the D gene (6 bases each). The CDR3 has 16 amino acids. The V and J ends lost 6 bases and 4 bases respectively, with 21 bases between them. The CDR3 DNA sequence: TGTGCCAGCAGGGCAAGTCGGAGGGGGTTGGGAGAGACCCAGTACTTC. The encoded protein is CASRASRRGLGETQYF.

The chain joins TRBV7-2 to TRBJ2-1, with TRBD2 identical over 10 bases. The CDR3 sequence is 15 residues long. CDR1 and CDR2 (germline): SGHTA, FQGNSA. V lost 6 bases to trimming and J lost 3 bases; unmatched junction nucleotides: 5. CDR3 sequence reads: CASSIAGGSYNEQFF. CDR3 bases: TGTGCCAGCAGTATAGCGGGAGGAAGCTACAATGAGCAGTTCTTC.

This clonotype was recorded a few times. The J gene is TRBJ2-2, the V gene TRBV10-1; D is possibly TRBD2 (5 bases). The V end lost 4 bases, the J end lost 3 bases, and 9 bases lay between the germline ends. Per germline, CDR1 WNHNN and CDR2 SYGVQD (reference sequence). The CDR3 runs to 14 residues. For the CDR3, the DNA is TGCGCCAGCAGTGGCCTAGCAGACACCGGGGAGCTGTTTTTT. It codes for CASSGLADTGELFF.

This clonotype has a handful of counts. CDR3: CSVPRDSTYEQYF. CDR3 DNA sequence: TGCAGCGTTCCCCGGGACAGCACCTACGAGCAGTACTTC. V and J are TRBV29-1 and TRBJ2-7; 7 bases match TRBD1. J lost 2 bases, V lost 5 bases, and 6 bases had no gene match. The CDR3 consists of 13 residues. The germline V gene has CDR1 SQVTM and CDR2 ANQGSEA.

The chain employs TRBV5-1 and TRBJ1-3; unclear D gene. The CDR3 totals 15 residues. The germline V gene encodes CDR1 SGHRS and CDR2 YFSETQ. Between the trimmed V and J ends, which lost 3 bases and 4 bases, there was a span of 14 bases. The chain's CDR3 is CASSSGRSSGNTIYF. The CDR3 nucleotides are TGCGCCAGCAGCTCAGGAAGAAGCTCCGGAAACACCATATATTTT.

This sequence joins TRBV11-2 and TRBJ2-3; D may be TRBD1 or TRBD2 (5 bases each). Trimming took off 1 base at V and 0 bases at J, with 11 bases between the two ends. Germline V gene data show CDR1 as SGHAT and CDR2 as FQNNGV. The CDR3 runs 16 residues. In DNA, the CDR3 is TGTGCCAGCAGCTTAGCCGGGGCAGCTAGCACAGATACGCAGTATTTT. This codes for CASSLAGAASTDTQYF.

The sample holds a few counts of this clonotype. The genes are TRBV5-1 and TRBJ1-4; D remains ambiguous. The CDR3 consists of 15 residues. The germline V and J ends were trimmed by 4 bases and 0 bases, with 10 bases remaining between them. Germline V gene lookup returns CDR1 SGHRS and CDR2 YFSETQ. CDR3 coding DNA: TGCGCCAGCAGCACCGAGCTTGCAACTAATGAAAAACTGTTTTTT. This translates into CASSTELATNEKLFF.

In its sample, this clonotype was seen many times. The CDR3 region has the DNA TGCGCCAGCAGCTCCGCTACTAGCGGGAGGGATGAGCAGTTCTTC. This sequence encodes CASSSATSGRDEQFF. V usage is TRBV5-1 and J usage is TRBJ2-1; 13 nucleotides line up with TRBD2. Germline CDR1 and CDR2: SGHRS and YFSETQ. The V gene end was trimmed by 3 bases and the J gene end by 8 bases; junction bases not matched to a gene: 5. The CDR3 runs 15 residues. The entire variable domain, with the rest obtained from reference TRBV5-1 and TRBJ2-1, is as follows: KAGVTQTPRYLIKTRGQQVTLSCSPISGHRSVSWYQQTPGQGLQFLFEYFSETQRNKGNFPGRFSGRQFSNSRSEMNVSTLELGDSALYLCASSSATSGRDEQFFGPGTRLTVL.

This clonotype has just a few counts. The chain joins TRBV20-1 to TRBJ2-1; D might be TRBD1 (5 bases). The germline CDR1 and CDR2 sequences are DFQATT and SNEGSKA (reference sequence). Trimming shortened V by 3 bases and J by 5 bases, and 11 bases separated the two germline ends. The CDR3 covers 13 residues. CDR3 coding DNA: TGCAGTGCTAGTCCAGGGTGGGACAATGAGCAGTTCTTC. Its protein is CSASPGWDNEQFF.

This clonotype was detected many times. The chain is built from TRBV5-1 and TRBJ2-7; D is ambiguous. CDR1 and CDR2 from the germline V gene are SGHRS and YFSETQ. With 3 bases removed from V and 2 bases from J, the gap between germline ends came to 9 bases. The CDR3 is 13 residues long. This CDR3 reads CASSSQSTYEQYF. The CDR3 nucleotides read TGCGCCAGCAGCTCACAGAGCACCTACGAGCAGTACTTC.

This chain connects TRBV10-2 to TRBJ1-5; D remains ambiguous. This CDR3 contains 16 residues. The germline CDR1 and CDR2 sequences are WSHSY and SAAADI. V lost 0 bases, J lost 1 base, and 10 bases lay in between. CDR3 sequence: CASSESWVESNQPQHF. CDR3 sequence (DNA): TGCGCCAGCAGTGAGTCTTGGGTTGAAAGCAATCAGCCCCAGCATTTT.

V and J are TRBV7-9 and TRBJ2-7, with a tentative D call TRBD1 (6 bases). The germline CDR1 and CDR2 sequences are SEHNR and FQNEAQ (reference sequence). There are 14 residues in the CDR3. The V end was cut by 3 bases, the J end by 2 bases, with 11 bases between. CDR3 amino acids: CASSFSTGTYEQYF. The DNA of the CDR3 is TGTGCCAGCAGCTTCTCGACAGGAACCTACGAGCAGTACTTC.

V gene TRBV29-1 combines with J gene TRBJ2-1; unclear D gene. This CDR3 has 11 residues. Germline CDR1 and CDR2: SQVTM and ANQGSEA. V dropped 5 bases and J dropped 16 bases, with 18 bases sitting between them. CDR3: CSVSRNPLSFF. In DNA form, the CDR3 reads TGCAGCGTTTCTAGGAACCCTCTCTCTTTCTTC.

The genes are TRBV3-1 and TRBJ1-1; the D is unclear. This CDR3 comprises 14 residues. Trimming shortened V by 2 bases and J by 4 bases, and 11 bases separated the two germline ends. Germline CDR1 and CDR2: LGHDT and YNNKEL (reference sequence). The CDR3 bases are TGTGCCAGCAGCCAAACCGGGGTTAGCACTGAAGCTTTCTTT. This encodes CASSQTGVSTEAFF.

This chain links TRBV10-1 with TRBJ1-2, with TRBD1 matching 7 bases. This CDR3 has 15 residues. In germline, CDR1 is WNHNN, CDR2 SYGVQD (reference sequence). V trimming: 6 bases; J trimming: 6 bases; junction bases outside the gene matches: 13. The CDR3 bases are TGCGCCAGCAGCGAAGTAAGGACAGGCGCGGATGGCTACACCTTC. Translation gives CASSEVRTGADGYTF.

The sample holds a few counts of this clonotype. The J gene is TRBJ2-2, the V gene TRBV12-3 or TRBV12-4; TRBD2 aligns across 8 bases. There are 14 residues in the CDR3. The V segment lost 6 bases and the J segment 8 bases; nucleotides outside the gene matches: 8. The CDR3 DNA reads TGTGCCAGCAGGGCGAGCGGGAGTTTAGGGGAGCTGTTTTTT. This codes for CASRASGSLGELFF.

The J gene is TRBJ1-2, the V gene TRBV29-1; the match to TRBD1 covers 8 bases. There are 12 residues in the CDR3. CDR1 and CDR2 (germline): SQVTM, ANQGSEA. The V segment lost 4 bases and the J segment 3 bases; nucleotides outside the gene matches: 1. The CDR3 loop reads CSVAQGDYGYTF. CDR3 coding DNA: TGCAGCGTTGCACAGGGGGACTATGGCTACACCTTC.

The rearrangement joins TRBV29-1 to TRBJ2-2; D is unresolved. Germline CDR1 reads SQVTM; CDR2 reads ANQGSEA. Trimming removed 3 bases from V and 7 bases from J, with 9 bases in between. The CDR3 spans 12 residues. The CDR3, as DNA: TGCAGCGTTGACAGTGGTCGCGGGGAGCTGTTTTTT. Translation gives CSVDSGRGELFF.

The chain combines TRBV7-2 with TRBJ2-1; 14 nucleotides agree with TRBD2. With V trimmed by 5 bases and J by 3 bases, 6 bases remained unmatched. The germline gives CDR1 SGHTA, CDR2 FQGNSA. This CDR3 comprises 17 residues. Written as DNA, the CDR3 is TGTGCCAGCAGCCATGGGACTAGCGGGAGTGTCTACAATGAGCAGTTCTTC. Its translation: CASSHGTSGSVYNEQFF. Full variable domain (rest looked up from reference TRBV7-2 and TRBJ2-1): GAGVSQSPSNKVTEKGKDVELRCDPISGHTALYWYRQSLGQGLEFLIYFQGNSAPDKSGLPSDRFSAERTGGSVSTLTIQRTQQEDSAVYLCASSHGTSGSVYNEQFFGPGTRLTVL.